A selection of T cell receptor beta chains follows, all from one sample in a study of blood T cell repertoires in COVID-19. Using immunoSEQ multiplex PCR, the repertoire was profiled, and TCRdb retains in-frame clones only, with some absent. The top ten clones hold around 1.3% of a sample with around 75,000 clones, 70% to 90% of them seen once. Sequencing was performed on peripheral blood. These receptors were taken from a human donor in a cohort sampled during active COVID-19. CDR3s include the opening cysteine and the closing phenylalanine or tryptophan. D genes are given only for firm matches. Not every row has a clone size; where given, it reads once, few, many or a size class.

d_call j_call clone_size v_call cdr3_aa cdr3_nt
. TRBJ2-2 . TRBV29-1 CSVVSPIGELFF TGCAGCGTTGTTAGCCCCATCGGGGAGCTGTTTTTT
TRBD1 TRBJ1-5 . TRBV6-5 CASSRTGVGNQPQHF TGTGCCAGCAGCAGGACAGGGGTAGGGAATCAGCCCCAGCATTTT
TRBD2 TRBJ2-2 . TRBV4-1 CASSLQAGADTGELFF TGCGCCAGCAGCCTCCAAGCGGGAGCGGACACCGGGGAGCTGTTTTTT
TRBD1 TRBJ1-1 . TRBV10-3 CASSGQTNTEAFF TGTGCCAGCTCGGGACAGACGAACACTGAAGCTTTCTTT
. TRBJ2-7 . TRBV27 CASSRDTYYEQYF TGTGCCAGCAGCCGGGACACCTACTACGAGCAGTACTTC
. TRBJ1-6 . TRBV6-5 CASSAGLPNYSPLHF TGTGCCAGCAGCGCGGGACTCCCCAACTATTCACCCCTCCACTTT
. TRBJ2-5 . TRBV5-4 CASSLGLDQETQYF TGTGCCAGCAGCTTGGGACTAGACCAGGAGACCCAGTACTTC
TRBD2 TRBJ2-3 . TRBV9 CASGTSGRSTDTQYF TGTGCCAGCGGAACTAGCGGGAGGAGCACAGATACGCAGTATTTT
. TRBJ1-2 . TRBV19 CASSRNGGFFGYTF TGTGCCAGTAGTAGAAACGGAGGGTTTTTCGGCTACACCTTC
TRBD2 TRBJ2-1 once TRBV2 CASSGPSGRNEQFF TGTGCCAGCAGTGGCCCTAGCGGGCGTAATGAGCAGTTCTTC
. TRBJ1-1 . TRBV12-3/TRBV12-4 CASNAEMNTEAFF TGTGCCAGCAACGCGGAAATGAACACTGAAGCTTTCTTT
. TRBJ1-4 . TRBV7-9 CASSRGTTEKLFF TGTGCCAGCAGCCGTGGGACAACGGAAAAACTGTTTTTT
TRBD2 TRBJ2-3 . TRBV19 CASSIVLAGGTDTQYF TGTGCCAGTAGTATTGTTTTAGCGGGAGGGACAGATACGCAGTATTTT
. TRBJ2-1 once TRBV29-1 CSVEGQTYNEQFF TGCAGCGTTGAAGGACAGACCTACAATGAGCAGTTCTTC
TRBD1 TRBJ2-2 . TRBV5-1 CASSLGQGFTGELFF TGCGCCAGCAGCTTGGGACAGGGCTTCACCGGGGAGCTGTTTTTT
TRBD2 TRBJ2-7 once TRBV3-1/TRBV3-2 CASSLAGGGYEQYF TGTGCCAGCAGCCTAGCGGGGGGGGGCTACGAGCAGTACTTC
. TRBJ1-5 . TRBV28 CASSLNLRNNQPQHF TGTGCCAGCAGTTTAAATTTGAGGAACAATCAGCCCCAGCATTTT
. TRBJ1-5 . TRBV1 CTSRTNQPQHF TGCACCAGCAGGACAAATCAGCCCCAGCATTTT
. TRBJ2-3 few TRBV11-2 CASSLVQGPPDTQYF TGTGCCAGCAGCTTAGTTCAGGGTCCCCCAGATACGCAGTATTTT
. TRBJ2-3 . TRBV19 CASSNVRGFILDTQYF TGTGCCAGTAGTAATGTCAGGGGTTTTATTCTGGATACGCAGTATTTT
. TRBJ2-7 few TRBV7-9 CASTGTVYEQYF TGTGCCAGCACCGGGACTGTATACGAGCAGTACTTC
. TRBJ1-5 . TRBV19 CATGAGGPQPQHF TGTGCCACTGGAGCGGGGGGCCCTCAGCCCCAGCATTTT
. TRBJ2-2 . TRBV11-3 CASSADTTGELFF TGTGCCAGCAGCGCGGACACAACCGGGGAGCTGTTTTTT
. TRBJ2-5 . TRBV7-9 CASTRGQGRETQYF TGTGCCAGCACGAGGGGCCAAGGCCGAGAGACCCAGTACTTC
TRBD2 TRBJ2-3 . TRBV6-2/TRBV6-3 CASSYRTSGRAIDTQYF TGTGCCAGCAGTTACAGGACTAGCGGGAGGGCCATAGATACGCAGTATTTT
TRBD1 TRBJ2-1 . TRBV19 CASKTTGTGGNEQFF TGTGCCAGTAAAACGACCGGGACAGGGGGGAATGAGCAGTTCTTC
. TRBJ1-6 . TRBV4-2 CASAQGYNSPLHF TGTGCCAGTGCACAGGGATATAATTCACCCCTCCACTTT
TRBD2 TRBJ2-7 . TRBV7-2 CASSTRTSGSPYEQYF TGTGCCAGCAGCACGCGGACTAGCGGGAGCCCATACGAGCAGTACTTC
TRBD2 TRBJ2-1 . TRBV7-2 CASSSLAGTYNEQFF TGTGCCAGCAGCTCTCTAGCGGGGACTTACAATGAGCAGTTCTTC
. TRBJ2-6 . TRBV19 CASSPTQGSGANVLTF TGTGCCAGTAGTCCAACCCAGGGGTCTGGGGCCAACGTCCTGACTTTC
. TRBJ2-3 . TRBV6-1 CASSELHGYTDTQYF TGTGCCAGCAGTGAGCTACACGGGTACACAGATACGCAGTATTTT
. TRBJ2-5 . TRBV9 CASSVGVALETQYF TGTGCCAGCAGCGTAGGGGTAGCACTCGAGACCCAGTACTTC
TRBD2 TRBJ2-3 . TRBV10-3 CAIDPSGSVSTDTQYF TGTGCCATCGACCCTAGCGGGAGTGTATCCACAGATACGCAGTATTTT
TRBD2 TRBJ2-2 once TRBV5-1 CASSFSSGRAFPGELFF TGCGCCAGCAGCTTCTCTAGCGGGAGGGCTTTCCCCGGGGAGCTGTTTTTT
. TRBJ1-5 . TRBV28 CASSFPSGGNQPQHF TGTGCCAGCAGTTTCCCCTCAGGGGGCAATCAGCCCCAGCATTTT
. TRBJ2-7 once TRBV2 CASRGTGVTYEQYF TGTGCCAGCAGGGGGACGGGAGTCACCTACGAGCAGTACTTC
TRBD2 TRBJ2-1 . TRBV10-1 CASSESGLAGLNEQFF TGCGCCAGCAGTGAGTCCGGGCTAGCGGGATTAAATGAGCAGTTCTTC
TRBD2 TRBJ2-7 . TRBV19 CASSSSGLAEQYF TGTGCCAGTAGTTCTAGCGGGCTCGCCGAGCAGTACTTC
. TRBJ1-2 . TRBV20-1 CSASVDLGYTF TGCAGTGCCAGTGTCGACTTGGGCTACACCTTC
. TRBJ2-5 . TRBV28 CASQNGGRETQYF TGTGCCAGCCAAAACGGGGGGCGAGAGACCCAGTACTTC
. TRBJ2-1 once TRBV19 CAIREPYNNEQFF TGTGCCATTCGGGAGCCATATAACAATGAGCAGTTCTTC
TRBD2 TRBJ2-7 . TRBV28 CASRPYSGTSYEQYF TGTGCCAGCAGACCCTATAGCGGGACTTCCTACGAGCAGTACTTC
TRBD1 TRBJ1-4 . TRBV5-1 CASSYQGANEKLFF TGCGCCAGCAGTTATCAGGGGGCTAATGAAAAACTGTTTTTT
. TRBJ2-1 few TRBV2 CASRLAWDEQFF TGTGCCAGCAGGTTAGCGTGGGATGAGCAGTTCTTC
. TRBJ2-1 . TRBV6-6 CASSYPPQRNEQFF TGTGCCAGCAGTTACCCCCCCCAACGGAATGAGCAGTTCTTC
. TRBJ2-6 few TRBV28 CASSPLSVSGANVLTF TGTGCCAGCAGTCCCCTTTCTGTCTCTGGGGCCAACGTCCTGACTTTC